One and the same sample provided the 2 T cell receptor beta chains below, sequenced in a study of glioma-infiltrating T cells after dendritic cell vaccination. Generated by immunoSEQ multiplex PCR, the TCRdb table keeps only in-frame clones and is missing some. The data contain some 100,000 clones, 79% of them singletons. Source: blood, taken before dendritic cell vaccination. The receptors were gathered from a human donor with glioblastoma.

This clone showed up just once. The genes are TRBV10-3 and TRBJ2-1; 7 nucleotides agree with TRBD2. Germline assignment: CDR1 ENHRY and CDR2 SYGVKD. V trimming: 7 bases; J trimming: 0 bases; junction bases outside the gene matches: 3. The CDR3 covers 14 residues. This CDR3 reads CAIKRDYSYNEQFF. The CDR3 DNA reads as TGTGCCATCAAGCGGGATTACTCCTACAATGAGCAGTTCTTC.

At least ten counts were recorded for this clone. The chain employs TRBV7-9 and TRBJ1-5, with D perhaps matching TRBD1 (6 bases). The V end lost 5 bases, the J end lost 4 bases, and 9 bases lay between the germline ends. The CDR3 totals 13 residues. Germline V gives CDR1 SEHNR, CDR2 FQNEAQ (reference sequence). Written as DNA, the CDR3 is TGTGCCAGCAGCATCCAGGGGAATCAGCCCCAGCATTTT. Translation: CASSIQGNQPQHF.